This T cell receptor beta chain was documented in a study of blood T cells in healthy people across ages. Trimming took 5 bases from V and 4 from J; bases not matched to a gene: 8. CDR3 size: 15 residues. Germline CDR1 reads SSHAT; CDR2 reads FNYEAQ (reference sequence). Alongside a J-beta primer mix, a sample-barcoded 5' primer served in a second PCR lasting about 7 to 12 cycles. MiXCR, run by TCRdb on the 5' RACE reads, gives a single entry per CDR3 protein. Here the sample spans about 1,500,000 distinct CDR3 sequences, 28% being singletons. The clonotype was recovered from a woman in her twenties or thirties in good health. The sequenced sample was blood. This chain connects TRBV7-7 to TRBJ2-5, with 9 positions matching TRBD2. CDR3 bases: TGTGCCAGCAGCCGCGGGGGGGTATCTCGAGAGACCCAGTACTTC. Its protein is CASSRGGVSRETQYF.